A single sample gave rise to the 3 T cell receptor beta chains below, sequenced in a study of PD-L1 blockade in urothelial cancer. Data came from immunoSEQ multiplex PCR; TCRdb stores just in-frame clones and leaves some out. This sample has 75,000 to 100,000 clones, with roughly 80% found just once. Time point in this sample: peripheral blood 6 weeks after treatment start. The sample was PBMCs, taken around atezolizumab (anti-PD-L1) treatment. The receptor source for this set is a man between 70 and 80 years old with urothelial cancer.

The chain carries TRBV2 and TRBJ2-5; 9 positions agree with TRBD1. The length of the CDR3 is 14 residues. Germline loops: CDR1 SNHLY, CDR2 FYNNEI. V was pared by 6 bases and J by 4 bases, with 6 bases of the junction left unmatched. The CDR3 protein is CASRGQGALETQYF. In DNA, the CDR3 is TGTGCCAGCAGGGGACAGGGTGCCCTAGAGACCCAGTACTTC.

This chain joins TRBV7-9 and TRBJ2-2, with 8 bases identical to TRBD1. The CDR3 has 15 residues. V shed 5 bases, J shed 0 bases, and the junction held 2 bases outside the gene matches. Germline V gene data show CDR1 as SEHNR and CDR2 as FQNEAQ (reference sequence). The CDR3 nucleotides read TGTGCCAGCAGCGACAGGGGTGCGAACACCGGGGAGCTGTTTTTT. It specifies CASSDRGANTGELFF.

This clone was observed a handful of times. The chain recombines TRBV7-9 with TRBJ2-7; TRBD2 might be the D (5 bases). The germline V gene has CDR1 SEHNR and CDR2 FQNEAQ (reference sequence). The ends were cut back, 0 bases at V and 2 bases at J, with 8 bases in the middle. The CDR3 covers 14 residues. The CDR3 region is CASSLAQRAYEQYF. DNA for the CDR3: TGTGCCAGCAGCTTAGCCCAGAGGGCCTACGAGCAGTACTTC.